Below are 18 T cell receptor beta chains sequenced from a single sample in a study of human T cells and chemical hapten exposure. TCRdb reprocessed the 5' RACE reads via MiXCR and lists one record per CDR3 protein. The data contain about 80,000 distinct CDR3 sequences, around 15% of them singletons. Extraction yielded total RNA from whole blood (unfractionated). These receptors were taken from a female donor in good health.

V gene TRBV30 combines with J gene TRBJ1-2; 7 bases agree with TRBD1. CDR3 length equals 17 residues. CDR1 GTSNPN and CDR2 SVGIG come from the germline V gene (reference sequence). The ends lost 0 bases at V and 3 bases at J; junction bases unmatched: 13. The CDR3 reads CAWSVTGALRGYYGYTF. The CDR3 bases are TGTGCCTGGAGTGTAACGGGCGCACTCAGGGGGTACTATGGCTACACCTTC.

This clonotype was seen only a few times. The chain joins TRBV7-2 to TRBJ1-1, with 9 bases fitting TRBD1. Trimming at V came to 5 bases and at J to 5 bases, leaving 6 bases not matched to a gene. The CDR3 runs 14 residues. Germline V gene lookup returns CDR1 SGHTA and CDR2 FQGNSA. CDR3 sequence: CASSRGTGWTEAFF. As DNA, the CDR3 is TGTGCCAGCAGCCGAGGGACAGGGTGGACTGAAGCTTTCTTT. Using reference TRBV7-2 and TRBJ1-1 for the parts outside the CDR3, the full variable domain is GAGVSQSPSNKVTEKGKDVELRCDPISGHTALYWYRQSLGQGLEFLIYFQGNSAPDKSGLPSDRFSAERTGGSVSTLTIQRTQQEDSAVYLCASSRGTGWTEAFFGQGTRLTVV.

V usage is TRBV6-6 and J usage is TRBJ1-2; D is unclear. V lost 7 bases to trimming and J lost 4 bases, with 13 bases between them. Germline V CDR1 and CDR2: MNHNY, SVGAGI (reference sequence). This CDR3 region has 13 residues. This CDR3 is CASNPGSSYGYTF. The CDR3 bases are TGTGCCAGCAACCCTGGTAGTAGCTATGGCTACACCTTC.

The J gene is TRBJ1-2, the V gene TRBV5-1; 7 bases align to TRBD1. CDR3 size: 14 residues. CDR1 is SGHRS, CDR2 YFSETQ, per germline. After removal of 4 bases from V and 5 bases from J, the junction contained 8 bases not matched to a gene. The CDR3 DNA reads as TGCGCCAGCAGCAAGGGACAGACTCAGTATGGCTACACCTTC. Protein product: CASSKGQTQYGYTF.

A few counts support this clonotype. This rearrangement joins TRBV23-1 to TRBJ2-5; 10 positions agree with TRBD2. TRBV23-1 is given ORF status, its function remaining uncertain. V shed 3 bases, J shed 3 bases, and the junction held 13 bases outside the gene matches. CDR3 size: 18 residues. Written as DNA, the CDR3 is TGCGCCAGCAGTCACCTCCCTTCGGTAGCGGGAGGTAAAGAGACCCAGTACTTC. The encoded protein is CASSHLPSVAGGKETQYF.

The CDR3 spells CASSGGQGTYEQYF. CDR3 nucleotides: TGTGCCAGTAGTGGGGGACAGGGAACCTACGAGCAGTACTTC. V gene TRBV19 combines with J gene TRBJ2-7; 9 positions match TRBD1. CDR1 is LNHDA and CDR2 is SQIVND in the germline V gene (reference sequence). With 5 bases clipped from V and 2 bases from J, the junction kept 4 bases outside the gene matches. This CDR3 comprises 14 residues.

J is TRBJ1-3 and V is TRBV5-1; 7 bases agree with TRBD1. J gave up 4 bases and V 4 bases, and 5 bases lay outside the gene matches. CDR3 length equals 14 residues. Germline CDR1 is SGHRS and CDR2 is YFSETQ. This CDR3 reads CASSRGQSGNTIYF. The CDR3 region has the DNA TGCGCCAGCAGCCGGGGACAGAGCGGAAACACCATATATTTT.

In this sample, this clonotype turned up a few times. The gene calls are TRBV2 and TRBJ2-5; tentative D call: TRBD1 (6 bases). V lost 8 bases to trimming and J lost 2 bases, with 12 bases between them. Germline values: CDR1 SNHLY, CDR2 FYNNEI. The CDR3 has 13 amino acids. The CDR3 sequence: CASSLQGQETQYF. CDR3 bases: TGTGCCAGCTCCCTACAGGGACAAGAGACCCAGTACTTC.

This clonotype was found once. V is TRBV4-1 and J is TRBJ2-1; 7 positions agree with TRBD2. CDR1 is MGHRA, CDR2 YSYEKL, per germline. Losses at the gene ends were 0 bases for V and 4 bases for J; bases not matched to a gene: 3. The CDR3 extends over 15 amino acids. Here the CDR3 reads CASSQEGTTYNEQFF. The CDR3 nucleotides read TGCGCCAGCAGCCAAGAAGGGACTACTTACAATGAGCAGTTCTTC.

This clonotype appeared a few times. V is TRBV10-3 and J is TRBJ1-2; D unresolved. CDR1 ENHRY and CDR2 SYGVKD come from the germline V gene. Trimming pared 5 bases from V and 4 bases from J, leaving 14 bases between. This CDR3 is built from 14 residues. CDR3 in DNA: TGTGCCATCAGTCCCGACCGGACCAGCTATGGCTACACCTTC. Protein: CAISPDRTSYGYTF.

A few counts support this clonotype. This chain links TRBV20-1 with TRBJ1-6; a possible D gene is TRBD1 (5 bases). The CDR3 is 13 residues long. Trimming cost V 5 bases and J 7 bases, with 12 bases left between them. CDR1 DFQATT and CDR2 SNEGSKA come from the germline V gene (reference sequence). The CDR3 nucleotides read TGCAGTGCTCGTCCAGGGCCCAATTCACCCCTCCACTTT. Encoded protein: CSARPGPNSPLHF.

This clonotype was seen a few times. This sequence joins TRBV27 and TRBJ2-1; D is ambiguous. Germline V gene lookup returns CDR1 MNHEY and CDR2 SMNVEV (reference sequence). CDR3 length: 11 residues. Trimming pared 7 bases from V and 6 bases from J, leaving 7 bases between. The CDR3 coding sequence is TGTGCCAGCATACGCGGCAATGAGCAGTTCTTC. Translating it yields CASIRGNEQFF.

A few counts support this clonotype. The chain has TRBV7-2 and TRBJ2-7, with TRBD2 matching 8 bases. The CDR3 has 18 amino acids. V dropped 2 bases and J dropped 4; count of bases not matched to a gene: 16. Per germline, CDR1 SGHTA and CDR2 FQGNSA. CDR3 region: CASSLTGLTSAYMYEQYF. Here the CDR3 DNA reads TGTGCCAGCAGCTTAACGGGACTGACTAGCGCCTATATGTACGAGCAGTACTTC.

This clonotype was observed at least ten times. The chain combines TRBV6-5 with TRBJ1-5; weak D call: TRBD1 (5 bases). This CDR3 has 15 residues. Trimming cost V 7 bases and J 0 bases, with 13 bases left between them. Germline V gene sequence: CDR1 MNHEY, CDR2 SVGAGI. The CDR3 DNA is TGTGCCAGCACCGAGACAGACCATAGCAATCAGCCCCAGCATTTT. It encodes CASTETDHSNQPQHF.

The sample holds a few counts of this clonotype. This chain connects TRBV18 to TRBJ2-2; D remains unclear. The V gene lost 2 bases and the J gene lost 5 bases, with 12 bases spanning the gap. The CDR3 spans 15 residues. The germline gives CDR1 KGHSH, CDR2 LQKENI. The CDR3 DNA reads TGTGCCAGCTCACCAGCCAACCAACCGACCGGGGAGCTGTTTTTT. Amino acid sequence: CASSPANQPTGELFF.

V and J are TRBV6-1 and TRBJ2-3; TRBD2 agrees at 9 bases. The V and J ends lost 3 bases and 4 bases, in that order; junction bases with no gene match: 2. This CDR3 spans 14 amino acids. Germline-derived CDR1 and CDR2 are MNHNS and SASEGT. The CDR3 spells CASSERGGSDTQYF. Written as DNA, the CDR3 is TGTGCCAGCAGTGAGCGGGGGGGCTCAGATACGCAGTATTTT.

This clonotype was recorded a few times. J is TRBJ1-5 and V is TRBV20-1; 11 bases fit TRBD1. CDR1 and CDR2 from the germline V gene are DFQATT and SNEGSKA (reference sequence). The CDR3 is 15 residues long. After removal of 3 bases from V and 1 base from J, the junction contained 2 bases not matched to a gene. The chain's CDR3 is CSARGQGDSNQPQHF. The CDR3 DNA sequence: TGCAGTGCTAGGGGACAGGGGGACAGCAATCAGCCCCAGCATTTT.

The chain recombines TRBV29-1 with TRBJ2-5; D gene uncertain. This CDR3 is built from 12 residues. V shed 3 bases and J shed 4 bases, with 9 bases lying between them. Germline CDR1 and CDR2: SQVTM and ANQGSEA. As DNA, the CDR3 is TGCAGCGTTGACGGACCGAGAGAGACCCAGTACTTC. Translating it yields CSVDGPRETQYF.